The 25 T cell receptor beta chains presented below share a single source sample, sequenced in a study of PD-1 blockade in classical Hodgkin lymphoma. This table comes from immunoSEQ multiplex PCR, and its TCRdb copy is limited to in-frame clones, with some not included. Among fewer than 100,000 clones listed, roughly 92% were seen once. Every patient had relapsed following autologous stem cell transplantation, and cohorts differed in brentuximab vedotin exposure. The sequenced sample was peripheral blood mononuclear cells (PBMCs), obtained at baseline. Receptor source: a human donor with classical Hodgkin lymphoma.

V is TRBV7-3 and J is TRBJ2-1, with a tentative D call TRBD2 (5 bases). V gave up 5 bases and J gave up 9 bases, with 17 bases separating them. CDR1 and CDR2 (germline): SGHTA, FQGTGA. The CDR3 contains 14 residues. CDR3 DNA sequence: TGTGCCAGCAGCCGTGACGGGGTGGGTCGTGAGCAGTTCTTC. Its protein is CASSRDGVGREQFF. Variable domain in full (rest from reference TRBV7-3 and TRBJ2-1): GAGVSQTPSNKVTEKGKYVELRCDPISGHTALYWYRQSLGQGPEFLIYFQGTGAADDSGLPNDRFFAVRPEGSVSTLKIQRTERGDSAVYLCASSRDGVGREQFFGPGTRLTVL.

The chain is built from TRBV7-3 and TRBJ2-3, with D hard to call. This CDR3 is 13 amino acids long. V dropped 2 bases and J dropped 5 bases, with 8 bases sitting between them. The V gene's germline CDR1 is SGHTA and CDR2 FQGTGA. This CDR3 reads CASSLVPQDTQYF. The CDR3 coding sequence is TGTGCCAGCAGCTTAGTCCCCCAAGATACGCAGTATTTT.

This clone appeared a single time. The chain carries TRBV27 and TRBJ2-2; no clear D. The CDR3 totals 11 residues. Per the germline V gene, CDR1 is MNHEY and CDR2 is SMNVEV (reference sequence). Trimming cost V 10 bases and J 6 bases, with 9 bases left between them. In DNA form, the CDR3 reads TGTGCCACCTACCGGGCCGGGGAGCTGTTTTTT. This sequence encodes CATYRAGELFF.

This clone has a single count. The chain joins TRBV9 to TRBJ2-7, with D possibly called TRBD1 or TRBD2 (5 bases each). V lost 2 bases to trimming and J lost 4 bases, with 13 bases between them. CDR1 and CDR2 (germline): SGDLS, YYNGEE. This CDR3 comprises 14 residues. CDR3: CASSVAGWGYEQYF. The DNA for the CDR3 is TGTGCCAGCAGCGTCGCAGGGTGGGGGTACGAGCAGTACTTC. Combining the CDR3 with reference TRBV9 and TRBJ2-7 gives the whole variable domain DSGVTQTPKHLITATGQRVTLRCSPRSGDLSVYWYQQSLDQGLQFLIQYYNGEERAKGNILERFSAQQFPDLHSELNLSSLELGDSALYFCASSVAGWGYEQYFGPGTRLTVT.

The chain joins TRBV5-6 to TRBJ2-2; 9 nucleotides agree with TRBD1. The junction had 1 base not matched to a gene; V was cut back by 2 bases and J by 5 bases. Germline values: CDR1 SGHDT, CDR2 YYEEEE. The CDR3 loop spans 14 amino acids. This CDR3 is CASSFGTGTGELFF. The CDR3 DNA is TGTGCCAGCAGCTTTGGGACAGGGACCGGGGAGCTGTTTTTT.

This chain joins TRBV28 and TRBJ2-7; 10 nucleotides align to TRBD1. CDR3 length: 12 amino acids. Germline CDR1 MDHEN, CDR2 SYDVKM. Written as DNA, the CDR3 is TGTGCGATAGACAGGGGGCCCTCGGAGCAGTACTTC. It translates to CAIDRGPSEQYF.

The chain links TRBV19 to TRBJ2-2; 11 positions match TRBD2. V lost 2 bases to trimming and J lost 6 bases; unmatched junction nucleotides: 5. CDR3 length equals 16 residues. Germline V gene sequence: CDR1 LNHDA, CDR2 SQIVND (reference sequence). The CDR3 is CASSISGTSGPGELFF. Written as DNA, the CDR3 is TGTGCCAGTAGTATAAGTGGGACTAGCGGCCCCGGGGAGCTGTTTTTT.

The chain employs TRBV19 and TRBJ2-7, with D possibly being TRBD2 (5 bases). Germline V gives CDR1 LNHDA, CDR2 SQIVND (reference sequence). V was clipped by 8 bases and J by 4 bases, with 15 bases between them. The CDR3 totals 13 residues. The CDR3, as DNA: TGTGCCAGTGCTCGGACGGGAAGATACGAGCAGTACTTC. It codes for CASARTGRYEQYF.

CDR3 bases: TGTGCCAGCAGCAACAGACTAGCGGGAGGGCCTGAAAAGACCCAGTACTTC. Translating it yields CASSNRLAGGPEKTQYF. The rearrangement uses TRBV27 and TRBJ2-5; 14 bases are a match to TRBD2. This CDR3 spans 17 amino acids. V lost 6 bases, J lost 6 bases, and 12 bases stayed unmatched. CDR1 is MNHEY, CDR2 SMNVEV, per germline (reference sequence).

This chain connects TRBV4-1 to TRBJ2-7; possible D gene TRBD1, 6 bases. In germline, CDR1 is MGHRA, CDR2 YSYEKL. The CDR3 has 15 amino acids. The V end was cut by 0 bases, the J end by 3 bases, with 12 bases between. This CDR3 is CASSQDPQGYYEQYF. The CDR3 DNA reads TGCGCCAGCAGCCAAGATCCCCAGGGGTACTACGAGCAGTACTTC.

This chain joins TRBV6-5 and TRBJ1-2; no firm D call. Germline CDR1 MNHEY, CDR2 SVGAGI. V lost 2 bases, J lost 8 bases, and 6 bases lay in between. The length of the CDR3 is 11 residues. This chain's CDR3 is CASSYEGGYTF. CDR3 nucleotides: TGTGCCAGCAGTTACGAGGGAGGCTACACCTTC.

V is TRBV7-8 and J is TRBJ2-7; TRBD1 aligns across 7 bases. Germline lookup yields CDR1 SGHVS and CDR2 FQNEAQ. CDR3 size: 14 residues. V trimming: 3 bases; J trimming: 3 bases; junction bases outside the gene matches: 5. The DNA for the CDR3 is TGTGCCAGCAGCTTGGGACAGTCGAACTACGAGCAGTACTTC. It yields the protein CASSLGQSNYEQYF. The full variable domain, in which reference TRBV7-8 and TRBJ2-7 provide the parts outside the CDR3, is GAGVSQSPRYKVAKRGQDVALRCDPISGHVSLFWYQQALGQGPEFLTYFQNEAQLDKSGLPSDRFFAERPEGSVSTLKIQRTQQEDSAVYLCASSLGQSNYEQYFGPGTRLTVT.

The count of this clone is one. The chain recombines TRBV27 with TRBJ2-1, with D maybe TRBD1 (5 bases). Trimming stripped 6 bases from V and 0 bases from J, with 9 bases between. There are 14 residues in the CDR3. In germline, CDR1 is MNHEY, CDR2 SMNVEV (reference sequence). The CDR3 DNA sequence: TGTGCCAGCAGGGGGCAGAGCTCCTACAATGAGCAGTTCTTC. Translating gives CASRGQSSYNEQFF.

The chain recombines TRBV6-5 with TRBJ2-1; a possible D gene is TRBD1 (7 bases). Germline CDR1 reads MNHEY; CDR2 reads SVGAGI. The CDR3 contains 12 residues. Between the trimmed V and J ends, which lost 6 bases and 9 bases, there was a span of 12 bases. Written as DNA, the CDR3 is TGTGCCAGCAGATACAGGGGAGGTGAGCAGTTCTTC. Protein product: CASRYRGGEQFF.

V is TRBV19 and J is TRBJ1-4, with D possibly TRBD1 on 6 matching bases. The CDR3 totals 12 residues. V was shortened by 5 bases and J by 9 bases, with 10 bases between the two germline ends. CDR1 is LNHDA and CDR2 is SQIVND in the germline V gene (reference sequence). CDR3 sequence (DNA): TGTGCCAGTAGTGAGGGGGAACAAAAACTGTTTTTT. Translating gives CASSEGEQKLFF.

The chain recombines TRBV9 with TRBJ1-2; tentatively, D is TRBD1 (5 bases). V gave up 0 bases and J gave up 0 bases, with 6 bases separating them. This CDR3 comprises 14 residues. Germline loops: CDR1 SGDLS, CDR2 YYNGEE. CDR3 sequence (DNA): TGTGCCAGCAGCGTAGGGGGACCTAACTATGGCTACACCTTC. Translating it yields CASSVGGPNYGYTF.

The V gene is TRBV2, the J gene TRBJ2-1, with 9 bases lining up with TRBD1. The germline V gene has CDR1 SNHLY and CDR2 FYNNEI. The CDR3 loop spans 13 amino acids. Germline trimming cut 4 bases from V and 8 bases from J; bases unmatched to any gene: 3. The CDR3 nucleotides are TGTGCCAGCAGTGGGACAGGGGTGTATGAGCAGTTCTTC. It codes for CASSGTGVYEQFF.

The chain is built from TRBV5-1 and TRBJ2-2; 15 bases agree with TRBD2. This CDR3 contains 17 residues. V gave up 2 bases and J gave up 3 bases; unmatched junction bases: 2. Germline V gene sequence: CDR1 SGHRS, CDR2 YFSETQ. CDR3 sequence reads: CASSLGLAGGYTGELFF. CDR3 in DNA: TGCGCCAGCAGCTTAGGACTAGCGGGAGGGTACACCGGGGAGCTGTTTTTT.

V is TRBV28 and J is TRBJ1-1; D unresolved. The CDR3 loop spans 15 amino acids. Trimming removed 4 bases from V and 0 bases from J, with 12 bases in between. Per the germline V gene, CDR1 is MDHEN and CDR2 is SYDVKM. The CDR3 DNA follows: TGTGCCAGCAGTTCGGATACTGGTATGAACACTGAAGCTTTCTTT. Protein product: CASSSDTGMNTEAFF.

This rearrangement joins TRBV4-1 to TRBJ2-1; 10 nucleotides agree with TRBD2. This CDR3 has 20 amino acids. The J segment lost 4 bases and the V segment lost 1 base, leaving 16 bases of the junction unmatched. Per the germline V gene, CDR1 is MGHRA and CDR2 is YSYEKL. The CDR3 coding sequence is TGCGCCAGCAGCCAAGGGCTGACTAGCGGGTTTACAAAACCGTACAATGAGCAGTTCTTC. This translates into CASSQGLTSGFTKPYNEQFF.

The chain joins TRBV30 to TRBJ1-5; no clear D. Germline V lookup: CDR1 GTSNPN, CDR2 SVGIG (reference sequence). This CDR3 is built from 12 residues. Trimming stripped 4 bases from V and 5 bases from J, with 9 bases between. The CDR3 DNA sequence: TGTGCCTGGAAAGGGTATGATCAGCCCCAGCATTTT. This translates into CAWKGYDQPQHF.

The chain couples TRBV28 to TRBJ2-7; possible D gene TRBD1, 5 bases. Trimming removed 2 bases at V and 2 bases at J, with 13 bases between. The length of the CDR3 is 15 residues. The germline CDR1 and CDR2 sequences are MDHEN and SYDVKM. DNA for the CDR3: TGTGCCAGCAGTTTAGACAGCACCGGAGCCTACGAGCAGTACTTC. Amino acid sequence: CASSLDSTGAYEQYF. Looking up the rest from reference TRBV28 and TRBJ2-7 gives the full variable domain: DVKVTQSSRYLVKRTGEKVFLECVQDMDHENMFWYRQDPGLGLRLIYFSYDVKMKEKGDIPEGYSVSREKKERFSLILESASTNQTSMYLCASSLDSTGAYEQYFGPGTRLTVT.

The chain couples TRBV2 to TRBJ2-5; 9 bases are shared with TRBD2. Unmatched junction bases numbered 8, after V lost 7 bases and J lost 5 bases. This CDR3 comprises 14 residues. Germline V gene lookup returns CDR1 SNHLY and CDR2 FYNNEI. CDR3 residues: CASMAGGPRETQYF. CDR3 DNA: TGTGCCAGCATGGCGGGAGGGCCGCGGGAGACCCAGTACTTC.

The V call is TRBV30, the J call TRBJ2-3; D possibly uses TRBD1 or TRBD2 (5 bases each). Looked up from germline, CDR1 is GTSNPN and CDR2 is SVGIG (reference sequence). Trimming removed 8 bases at V and 0 bases at J, with 15 bases between. CDR3 length: 14 residues. CDR3 sequence (DNA): TGTGCCGGGTCTATTGGGGGAAGCACAGATACGCAGTATTTT. This encodes CAGSIGGSTDTQYF. Together with reference TRBV30 and TRBJ2-3, the CDR3 gives the full variable domain: SQTIHQWPATLVQPVGSPLSLECTVEGTSNPNLYWYRQAAGRGLQLLFYSVGIGQISSEVPQNLSASRPQDRQFILSSKKLLLSDSGFYLCAGSIGGSTDTQYFGPGTRLTVL.

The chain joins TRBV5-4 to TRBJ1-4, with D uncertain. Germline V lookup: CDR1 SGHNT, CDR2 YYREEE (reference sequence). This CDR3 has 15 residues. The ends were cut back, 2 bases at V and 6 bases at J, with 14 bases in the middle. CDR3 DNA: TGTGCCAGCAGCTTATCGACCACGCCGGATGAAAAACTGTTTTTT. It is translated as CASSLSTTPDEKLFF.